The 5 T cell receptor beta chains given below trace back to one sample, sequenced in a study of T cell repertoires in cytomegalovirus infection. TCRdb re-derived calls from the reads in MiXCR, one entry per CDR3 protein. The sample carries some 800,000 distinct CDR3 sequences, approximately 32% recorded once. These receptors lack a known antigen. Source: cultured CD8+ T cells from PBMCs, taken from culture after CMV antigen stimulation. The receptors were gathered from a human donor in good health (CMV status not recorded). Some clones in this sample may be carry-over from other donors' samples.

The V and J genes are TRBV10-3 and TRBJ1-4; D call uncertain. Trimming pared 3 bases from V and 6 bases from J, leaving 8 bases between. This CDR3 has 13 residues. Germline loops: CDR1 ENHRY, CDR2 SYGVKD. The CDR3 loop reads CAISDTNYEKLFF. The CDR3 DNA is TGTGCCATCAGTGATACAAATTATGAAAAACTGTTTTTT.

The rearrangement joins TRBV12-3 or TRBV12-4 to TRBJ2-1; D is undetermined. The CDR3 has 11 amino acids. Trimming cost V 3 bases and J 8 bases, with 5 bases left between them. This CDR3 reads CASSLRHEQFF. For the CDR3, the DNA is TGTGCCAGCAGTTTGAGGCATGAGCAGTTCTTC.

This clonotype was detected a few times. This chain uses TRBV7-6 with TRBJ2-1, with D tentatively TRBD2 (6 bases). CDR1 is SGHVS, CDR2 FNYEAQ, per germline. The CDR3 sequence is 15 residues long. V lost 5 bases and J lost 0, with 11 bases in between. CDR3 coding DNA: TGTGCCAGCAGCGACCTGGGACTCTCCTACAATGAGCAGTTCTTC. Residues: CASSDLGLSYNEQFF. The variable domain in full, completed from reference TRBV7-6 and TRBJ2-1, reads GAGVSQSPRYKVTKRGQDVALRCDPISGHVSLYWYRQALGQGPEFLTYFNYEAQQDKSGLPNDRFSAERPEGSISTLTIQRTEQRDSAMYRCASSDLGLSYNEQFFGPGTRLTVL.

At least ten counts were recorded for this clonotype. The chain is built from TRBV7-8 and TRBJ2-2; 8 positions agree with TRBD2. Germline V CDR1 and CDR2: SGHVS, FQNEAQ. This CDR3 has 15 residues. The ends lost 5 bases at V and 7 bases at J; junction bases unmatched: 9. CDR3: CASSTRGGRGGELFF. CDR3 bases: TGTGCCAGCAGCACCCGGGGGGGGCGCGGCGGGGAGCTGTTTTTT.

The rearrangement uses TRBV19 and TRBJ1-5; D remains unclear. This CDR3 region has 14 residues. Germline values: CDR1 LNHDA, CDR2 SQIVND (reference sequence). Trimming removed 8 bases from V and 0 bases from J, with 11 bases in between. CDR3 coding DNA: TGTGCCAGTGAAACAGCAGATAGCAATCAGCCCCAGCATTTT. It yields the protein CASETADSNQPQHF.